These 14 T cell receptor beta chains were sequenced from one sample in a study of T-cell reconstitution after alpha-beta-depleted transplantation in children. The library targeted TCRbeta and was prepared with unique molecular identifiers. Each CDR3 protein is one row after TCRdb ran MiXCR on the PCR reads. Among a few hundred thousand distinct CDR3 sequences listed, about 8.8% were seen once. This material consisted of PBMCs from the stem cell graft donor, taken from the stem cell graft. The receptors come from a human donor who donated a stem cell graft to a child with SCID.

This clonotype was detected many times. This sequence joins TRBV7-7 and TRBJ1-1; a weak D match, TRBD1 (6 bases). V was pared by 5 bases and J by 7 bases, with 14 bases between. CDR3 length: 13 amino acids. The germline gives CDR1 SSHAT, CDR2 FNYEAQ (reference sequence). CDR3 protein: CASSPQPGHEAFF. Here the CDR3 DNA reads TGTGCCAGCAGCCCACAACCGGGACATGAAGCTTTCTTT.

The table lists this clonotype with many counts. The chain carries TRBV20-1 and TRBJ2-7; D may be TRBD2 (6 bases). The V end was cut by 2 bases, the J end by 2 bases, with 16 bases between. CDR1 is DFQATT and CDR2 is SNEGSKA in the germline V gene (reference sequence). The CDR3 has 15 amino acids. Here the CDR3 DNA reads TGCAGTGCTAGACCCCTAGCGCAGTACACCTACGAGCAGTACTTC. This sequence encodes CSARPLAQYTYEQYF.

The table lists this clonotype with many counts. The rearrangement links TRBV12-3 or TRBV12-4 to TRBJ1-2; 7 bases line up with TRBD1. V dropped 6 bases and J dropped 4; count of bases not matched to a gene: 8. The CDR3 is 14 residues long. This chain's CDR3 is CASSKGQQSYGYTF. The CDR3, as DNA: TGTGCCAGCAGCAAGGGACAGCAAAGCTATGGCTACACCTTC.

This clonotype was counted at least ten times. The rearrangement joins TRBV4-1 to TRBJ1-5; no clear D gene. The CDR3 length is 16 residues. Germline loops: CDR1 MGHRA, CDR2 YSYEKL. Trimming shortened V by 0 bases and J by 7 bases, and 16 bases separated the two germline ends. In DNA, the CDR3 is TGCGCCAGCAGCCAAGACGAAGGCGATGCAGCGCAGCCCCAGCATTTT. Translation: CASSQDEGDAAQPQHF.

This clonotype was counted ten times or more. The chain joins TRBV4-2 to TRBJ1-2; D may be TRBD1 (6 bases). Germline CDR1 LGHNA, CDR2 YNFKEQ. Trimming stripped 3 bases from V and 2 bases from J, with 16 bases between. This CDR3 is built from 16 residues. The chain's CDR3 is CASSQVNREWNYGYTF. The CDR3 region has the DNA TGTGCCAGCAGCCAGGTCAACAGGGAATGGAACTATGGCTACACCTTC.

This clonotype has ten or more counts. The chain links TRBV12-3 or TRBV12-4 to TRBJ2-7; 8 bases match TRBD1. Germline trimming cut 6 bases from V and 0 bases from J; bases unmatched to any gene: 4. The CDR3 contains 14 residues. In DNA, the CDR3 is TGTGCCAGCAGACGACAGGGGAGCTCCTACGAGCAGTACTTC. This codes for CASRRQGSSYEQYF.

This clonotype was seen repeatedly, ten times or more. This chain joins TRBV5-1 and TRBJ1-6, with 11 bases fitting TRBD1. V trimming: 0 bases; J trimming: 8 bases; junction bases outside the gene matches: 4. CDR1 is SGHRS and CDR2 is YFSETQ in the germline V gene. The CDR3 has 16 residues. CDR3 DNA sequence: TGCGCCAGCAGCTTGGCCGGACAGGGGGCTCATTCACCCCTCCACTTT. Amino acid sequence: CASSLAGQGAHSPLHF.

The sample holds many counts of this clonotype. The chain employs TRBV5-1 and TRBJ2-5; possible D gene TRBD2, 6 bases. The CDR3 loop spans 14 amino acids. V lost 0 bases to trimming and J lost 4 bases, with 10 bases between them. CDR1 and CDR2 (germline): SGHRS, YFSETQ. CDR3 coding DNA: TGCGCCAGCAGCTTGGTACTGGAGGGAGAGACCCAGTACTTC. As protein: CASSLVLEGETQYF.

This clonotype was observed many times. The chain combines TRBV10-3 with TRBJ2-7, with D hard to call. The ends were cut back, 2 bases at V and 5 bases at J, with 7 bases in the middle. From germline, CDR1 is ENHRY and CDR2 SYGVKD. This CDR3 is built from 12 residues. CDR3 loop: CAISEKRDEQYF. CDR3 sequence (DNA): TGTGCCATCAGTGAGAAAAGGGACGAGCAGTACTTC.

This clonotype has ten or more counts. V usage is TRBV6-5 and J usage is TRBJ1-2; TRBD1 matches 7 bases. Germline V CDR1 and CDR2: MNHEY, SVGAGI. J gave up 3 bases and V 6 bases, and 4 bases lay outside the gene matches. The CDR3 loop spans 13 amino acids. The CDR3 sequence: CASSSGTDYGYTF. The CDR3 DNA sequence: TGTGCCAGCAGCTCCGGGACAGACTATGGCTACACCTTC.

This clonotype occurred many times. The chain carries TRBV29-1 and TRBJ1-2; D possibly corresponds to TRBD1 (5 bases). There are 13 residues in the CDR3. V was shortened by 3 bases and J by 7 bases, with 15 bases between the two germline ends. Germline V gives CDR1 SQVTM, CDR2 ANQGSEA. This CDR3 reads CSVDLSRVGGYTF. The DNA for the CDR3 is TGCAGCGTTGATCTGAGCAGGGTGGGTGGCTACACCTTC.

At least ten counts were recorded for this clonotype. The chain uses TRBV7-8 and TRBJ2-2, with 7 nucleotides matching TRBD1. The CDR3 length is 19 residues. Trimming cost V 1 base and J 2 bases; bases outside gene matches: 13. CDR1 is SGHVS and CDR2 is FQNEAQ in the germline V gene. The CDR3 region is CASSLGRQGLLENTGELFF. The CDR3, as DNA: TGTGCCAGCAGCTTAGGAAGACAGGGCCTTTTAGAAAACACCGGGGAGCTGTTTTTT.

The table lists this clonotype with many counts. The chain couples TRBV20-1 to TRBJ2-3; maybe TRBD1 (5 bases). Trimming took 2 bases from V and 3 from J, leaving 12 bases between them. The CDR3 runs to 14 residues. Per the germline V gene, CDR1 is DFQATT and CDR2 is SNEGSKA (reference sequence). For the CDR3, the DNA is TGCAGTGCTAGATCCCCTAGGGGTACAGATACGCAGTATTTT. Amino acids: CSARSPRGTDTQYF.

This clonotype has a count of ten or more. This rearrangement joins TRBV6-1 to TRBJ1-3; D uncertain. Trimming took 6 bases from V and 0 from J, leaving 9 bases between them. In germline, CDR1 is MNHNS, CDR2 SASEGT. The CDR3 extends over 14 amino acids. DNA of the CDR3: TGTGCCAGCAGGTTGACCACCTCTGGAAACACCATATATTTT. Protein sequence: CASRLTTSGNTIYF.